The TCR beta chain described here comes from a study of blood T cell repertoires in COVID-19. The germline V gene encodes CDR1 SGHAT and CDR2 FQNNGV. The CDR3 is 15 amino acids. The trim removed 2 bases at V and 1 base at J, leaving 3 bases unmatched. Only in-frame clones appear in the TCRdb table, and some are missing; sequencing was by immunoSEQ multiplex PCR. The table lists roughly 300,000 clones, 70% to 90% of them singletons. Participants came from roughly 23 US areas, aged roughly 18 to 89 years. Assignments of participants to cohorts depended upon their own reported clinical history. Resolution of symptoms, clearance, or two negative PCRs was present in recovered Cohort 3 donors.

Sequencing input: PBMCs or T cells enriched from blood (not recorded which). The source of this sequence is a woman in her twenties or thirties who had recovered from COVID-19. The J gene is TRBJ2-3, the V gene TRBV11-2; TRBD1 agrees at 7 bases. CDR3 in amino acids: CASSLPTGGTDTQYF. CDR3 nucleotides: TGTGCCAGCAGCTTACCTACAGGGGGCACAGATACGCAGTATTTT.